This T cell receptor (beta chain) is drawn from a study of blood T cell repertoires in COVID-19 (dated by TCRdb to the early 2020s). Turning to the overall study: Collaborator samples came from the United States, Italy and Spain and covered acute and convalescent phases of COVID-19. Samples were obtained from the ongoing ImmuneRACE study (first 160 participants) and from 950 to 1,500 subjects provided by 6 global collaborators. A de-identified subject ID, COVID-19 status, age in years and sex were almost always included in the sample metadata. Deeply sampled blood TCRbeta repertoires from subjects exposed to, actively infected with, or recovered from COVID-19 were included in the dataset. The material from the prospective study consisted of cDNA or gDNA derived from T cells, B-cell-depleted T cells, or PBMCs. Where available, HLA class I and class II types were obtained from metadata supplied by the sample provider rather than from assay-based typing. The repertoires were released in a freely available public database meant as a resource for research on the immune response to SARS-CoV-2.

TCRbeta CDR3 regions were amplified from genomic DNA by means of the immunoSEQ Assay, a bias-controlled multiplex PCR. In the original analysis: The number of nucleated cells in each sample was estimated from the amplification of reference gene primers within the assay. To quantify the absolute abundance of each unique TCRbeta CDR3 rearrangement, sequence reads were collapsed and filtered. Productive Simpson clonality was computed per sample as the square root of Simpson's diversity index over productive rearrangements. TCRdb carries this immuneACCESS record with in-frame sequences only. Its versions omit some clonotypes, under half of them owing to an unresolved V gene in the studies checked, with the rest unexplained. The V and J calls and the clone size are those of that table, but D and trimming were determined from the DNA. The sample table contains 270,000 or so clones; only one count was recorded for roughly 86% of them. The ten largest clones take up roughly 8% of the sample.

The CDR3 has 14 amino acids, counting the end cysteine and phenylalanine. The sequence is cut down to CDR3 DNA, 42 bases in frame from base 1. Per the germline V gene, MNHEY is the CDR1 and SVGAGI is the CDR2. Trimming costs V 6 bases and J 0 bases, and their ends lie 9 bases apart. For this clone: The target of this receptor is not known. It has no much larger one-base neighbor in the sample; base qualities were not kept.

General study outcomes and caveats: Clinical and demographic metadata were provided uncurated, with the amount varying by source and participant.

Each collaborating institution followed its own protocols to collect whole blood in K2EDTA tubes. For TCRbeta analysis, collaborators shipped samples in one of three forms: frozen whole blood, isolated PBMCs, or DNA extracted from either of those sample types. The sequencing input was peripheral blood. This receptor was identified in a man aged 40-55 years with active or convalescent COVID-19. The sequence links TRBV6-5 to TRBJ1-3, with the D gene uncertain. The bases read TGTGCCAGCAGCCTATCCAACTCTGGAAACACCATATATTTT. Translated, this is CASSLSNSGNTIYF.